This paragraph reports one T cell receptor (beta chain). Repertoires were generated with immunoSEQ multiplex PCR, while TCRdb's copy carries only in-frame clones and drops some. The profile shows approximately 480,000 clones, around 90% of them singletons. These data belong to a study of blood T cell repertoires in COVID-19. Categorization into cohorts depended on clinical history that participants reported. The recovered donors of Cohort 3 showed two negative PCRs, clearance, or symptom resolution. Germline V gene data show CDR1 as SGHTS and CDR2 as YDEGEE. V gave up 4 bases and J gave up 6 bases; unmatched junction bases: 8. The CDR3 loop spans 14 amino acids.

The chain links TRBV5-8 to TRBJ2-7, with 9 nucleotides matching TRBD1. Sequenced input: PBMCs or T cells enriched from blood (not recorded which). The source is a woman aged 18-29 years who had recovered from COVID-19. The CDR3 loop is CASSRGTGSGEQYF. The CDR3 region has the DNA TGTGCCAGCAGCCGGGGGACAGGGAGCGGCGAGCAGTACTTC.